The clone carrying this T cell receptor beta chain was counted between two and nine times. The target antigen is unknown. Germline V gene data show CDR1 as DFQATT and CDR2 as SNEGSKA (reference sequence). The V and J ends lost 1 base and 7 bases respectively, with 11 bases between them. CDR3 length equals 12 residues. It was by quantitative 5'-RACE with molecular barcodes that TCR beta libraries were made. TCRdb called the 5' RACE reads again in MiXCR, with one record for every CDR3 protein. The sample has around 440,000 distinct CDR3 sequences, 15% to 20% seen once; the top ten hold over 0.9%. The data belong to a study of CD8 T cells in ankylosing spondylitis. The study's findings and limits: There was reportedly significant enrichment of clones that were disease-linked in matched ankylosing spondylitis synovial fluid. Fewer than ten highly homologous variants made up a TCR beta motif that seemed to typify ankylosing spondylitis blood. Clones linked to the disease showed a CD8+ phenotype. They occurred at relatively low frequencies in peripheral blood.

The chain has TRBV20-1 and TRBJ2-7; D is undetermined. Sequencing was done on a sample of blood, either unsorted or a sorted T cell fraction (not recorded which). The sequence was collected from a male donor with ankylosing spondylitis. The CDR3 region is CSARADLGEQYF. CDR3 nucleotides: TGCAGTGCTAGAGCTGACTTGGGAGAGCAGTACTTC.